The 20 T cell receptor beta chains in this list originate from one sample, sequenced in a study of blood T cells in healthy people across ages. For the second PCR, which ran for about 6 to 12 cycles, a sample-barcoded 5' primer and a J-beta primer mix were used. TCRdb re-derived calls from the 5' RACE reads in MiXCR, one entry per CDR3 protein. This sample has fewer than 2,000,000 distinct CDR3 sequences; 35% to 50% occur once, and the top ten carry 20% to 25%. The sample consisted of blood. These receptors originate from a human donor in good health.

V gene TRBV15 combines with J gene TRBJ2-3, with D unresolved. CDR3 length: 13 residues. V was clipped by 8 bases and J by 2 bases, with 11 bases between them. The germline CDR1 and CDR2 sequences are LNHNV and YYDKDF (reference sequence). The chain's CDR3 is CATAKGSTDTQYF. For the CDR3, the DNA is TGTGCCACCGCAAAAGGTTCCACAGATACGCAGTATTTT.

The count of this clonotype is one. The chain is built from TRBV6-1 and TRBJ1-1; D may be TRBD1 (6 bases). The CDR3 spans 13 residues. The V end was cut by 6 bases, the J end by 7 bases, with 15 bases between. Germline loops: CDR1 MNHNS, CDR2 SASEGT. This CDR3 is CASSYRVEVEAFF. CDR3 DNA sequence: TGTGCCAGCAGCTACAGGGTCGAGGTTGAAGCTTTCTTT.

This sequence joins TRBV12-3 or TRBV12-4 and TRBJ2-7; either TRBD1 or TRBD2 may fit D (5 bases each). V shed 2 bases and J shed 7 bases, with 15 bases lying between them. CDR3 length: 14 amino acids. In DNA, the CDR3 is TGTGCCAGCAGTTTAATCACGGGGCGAAGGGAGCAGTACTTC. It specifies CASSLITGRREQYF.

The chain recombines TRBV7-9 with TRBJ2-1, with 10 bases matching TRBD1. Germline assignment: CDR1 SEHNR and CDR2 FQNEAQ (reference sequence). The CDR3 length is 16 residues. The V and J ends lost 7 bases and 3 bases, in that order; junction bases with no gene match: 9. As DNA, the CDR3 is TGTGCCAGCACCCTTTGGGGACAGGGGTACTACAATGAGCAGTTCTTC. As protein: CASTLWGQGYYNEQFF.

This clonotype was found once. The V call is TRBV6-1, the J call TRBJ1-2; a weak D match, TRBD1 (6 bases). With 0 bases removed from V and 12 bases from J, the gap between germline ends came to 17 bases. CDR3 length: 14 residues. The germline gives CDR1 MNHNS, CDR2 SASEGT. Written as DNA, the CDR3 is TGTGCCAGCAGTGAAGCACGGCAGGGGACGGGCGACACCTTC. This sequence encodes CASSEARQGTGDTF.

This clonotype occurred a few times. The V gene is TRBV12-3 or TRBV12-4, the J gene TRBJ2-1, with 7 bases matching TRBD2. The CDR3 runs 14 residues. Trimming took 6 bases from V and 4 from J; bases not matched to a gene: 6. The CDR3 is CASRAQGGYNEQFF. The CDR3 DNA reads TGTGCCAGCAGAGCTCAGGGAGGGTACAATGAGCAGTTCTTC.

The genes are TRBV12-5 and TRBJ1-1, with a possible D match to TRBD1 (6 bases). The CDR3 sequence is 15 residues long. Germline values: CDR1 LGHNT, CDR2 FRNRAP. Trimming took off 3 bases at V and 5 bases at J, with 16 bases between the two ends. The CDR3 is CASGFPTGYKTEAFF. For the CDR3, the DNA is TGTGCTAGTGGTTTCCCCACAGGGTATAAGACTGAAGCTTTCTTT.

Only a few counts were recorded for this clonotype. This chain links TRBV11-3 with TRBJ2-2, with 8 bases matching TRBD1. Per germline, CDR1 SGHNT and CDR2 YENEEA. The CDR3 totals 16 residues. After removal of 3 bases from V and 2 bases from J, the junction contained 5 bases not matched to a gene. The CDR3 is CASSFYGQGNTGELFF. The CDR3 nucleotides are TGTGCCAGCAGCTTCTACGGACAGGGAAACACCGGGGAGCTGTTTTTT.

The genes are TRBV6-5 and TRBJ1-2, with D possibly matching TRBD1 (6 bases). V lost 2 bases, J lost 1 base, and 14 bases lay in between. The CDR3 length is 16 residues. The germline V gene has CDR1 MNHEY and CDR2 SVGAGI. In DNA form, the CDR3 reads TGTGCCAGCAGTTACCTTCCGGGACACAATAACTATGGCTACACCTTC. It yields the protein CASSYLPGHNNYGYTF.

V and J are TRBV3-1 and TRBJ1-2; D uncertain. This CDR3 region has 15 residues. Germline CDR1 is LGHDT and CDR2 is YNNKEL (reference sequence). Trimming took off 0 bases at V and 3 bases at J, with 11 bases between the two ends. The CDR3 region is CASSQDPGSYYGYTF. CDR3 DNA sequence: TGTGCCAGCAGCCAAGACCCCGGGTCCTACTATGGCTACACCTTC.

There are many counts of this clonotype. The chain recombines TRBV20-1 with TRBJ1-4, with TRBD1 as a possible D gene (5 bases). Germline V gene sequence: CDR1 DFQATT, CDR2 SNEGSKA (reference sequence). The V end lost 1 base, the J end lost 3 bases, and 6 bases lay between the germline ends. The CDR3 spans 13 residues. The CDR3 protein is CSARVGANEKLFF. CDR3 nucleotides: TGCAGTGCTAGAGTGGGGGCTAATGAAAAACTGTTTTTT.

The chain has TRBV4-1 and TRBJ1-4; D unresolved. Trimming stripped 4 bases from V and 7 bases from J, with 7 bases between. From germline, CDR1 is MGHRA and CDR2 YSYEKL. The CDR3 is 12 amino acids. The CDR3 nucleotides read TGCGCCAGCAGCCCGATGGGTGAAAAACTGTTTTTT. Amino acids: CASSPMGEKLFF.

The chain recombines TRBV7-6 with TRBJ2-7, with D possibly being TRBD1 (5 bases). The germline V and J ends were trimmed by 5 bases and 9 bases, with 14 bases remaining between them. The germline CDR1 and CDR2 sequences are SGHVS and FNYEAQ. The CDR3 has 12 amino acids. The DNA for the CDR3 is TGTGCCAGCAGCCCACAGGAAGATCGGCAGTACTTC. Amino acids: CASSPQEDRQYF.

A note on this clonotype: This may be a read error, as it is one base from a much larger clone. The chain combines TRBV12-3 or TRBV12-4 with TRBJ2-1, with 7 bases fitting TRBD1. This CDR3 has 14 amino acids. CDR3 DNA: TGTGCCAGCATCCCGCCGACAGGGTACAATGGGCAGTTCTTC. It specifies CASIPPTGYNGQFF.

The table lists this clonotype with a few counts. This chain joins TRBV6-2 or TRBV6-3 and TRBJ1-4, with a weak D call TRBD1 (5 bases). The CDR3 covers 13 residues. Trimming removed 7 bases at V and 3 bases at J, with 9 bases between. Germline V gene lookup returns CDR1 MNHEY and CDR2 SVGEGT. The DNA of the CDR3 is TGTGCCAGCAAGGGGACGGCTAATGAAAAACTGTTTTTT. Its translation: CASKGTANEKLFF.

V and J are TRBV12-3 or TRBV12-4 and TRBJ2-5; 8 bases align to TRBD1. V shed 3 bases and J 7 bases; nucleotides not matched to a gene: 10. The CDR3 has 15 residues. CDR3 amino acids: CASSFLSGGAGTQYF. For the CDR3, the DNA is TGTGCCAGCAGTTTTTTGTCAGGGGGCGCGGGGACCCAGTACTTC.

The table lists this clonotype with a few counts. The CDR3 region is CASSSRTSGGSETQYF. The CDR3 DNA is TGTGCCAGCAGCTCTAGGACTAGCGGGGGTTCTGAGACCCAGTACTTC. This chain connects TRBV11-2 to TRBJ2-5; the match to TRBD2 covers 13 bases. The CDR3 is made up of 16 amino acids. The germline CDR1 and CDR2 sequences are SGHAT and FQNNGV. Losses at the gene ends were 4 bases for V and 5 bases for J; bases not matched to a gene: 7.

A few counts support this clonotype. The chain joins TRBV20-1 to TRBJ1-2; D is possibly TRBD1 (6 bases). There are 10 residues in the CDR3. V was cut by 7 bases and J by 6 bases, with 9 bases left in between. Germline values: CDR1 DFQATT, CDR2 SNEGSKA (reference sequence). DNA for the CDR3: TGCAGTGTCTGGACAGATGGCTACACCTTC. It specifies CSVWTDGYTF.

The rearrangement joins TRBV2 to TRBJ2-4; 13 positions match TRBD2. V lost 8 bases and J lost 13; bases outside the gene matches: 8. In germline, CDR1 is SNHLY, CDR2 FYNNEI. This CDR3 comprises 13 residues. The CDR3 DNA reads TGTGCCAGCTCGGGACTAGCGGGGAGGGAGCAGTACTTC. This encodes CASSGLAGREQYF.

This clonotype is a singleton in its sample. The chain is built from TRBV20-1 and TRBJ2-3; TRBD1 might be the D (6 bases). Trimming removed 0 bases at V and 11 bases at J, with 12 bases between. CDR3 length: 12 amino acids. In germline, CDR1 is DFQATT, CDR2 SNEGSKA (reference sequence). As DNA, the CDR3 is TGCAGTGCTAGAGACACGTCACAGGGGCAGTATTTT. The encoded protein is CSARDTSQGQYF.